These T cell receptor beta chains were read from a single sample in a study of response to subunit inactivated influenza vaccine. TCRdb independently ran MiXCR on the RT-PCR reads; one entry per CDR3 protein. The table includes approximately 730,000 distinct CDR3 sequences, about 14% detected once. This specimen was PBMCs from blood, taken around 14 days before vaccination. Receptor source: a man aged 50-60 years who received an inactivated influenza vaccine. Both conserved end residues are trimmed from each CDR3. The D gene is left open where the match is weak.

V	D	J	CDR3
TRBV4-3	TRBD1	TRBJ2-2	ASSHLRDSKNTGELF
TRBV11-2	TRBD2	TRBJ2-7	ASSLVPGLAGPQSYEQY
TRBV6-1	.	TRBJ1-5	ASSRSSADLSNQPQH
TRBV27	.	TRBJ1-2	ASSFRQGSGYT
TRBV6-1	.	TRBJ2-1	AIRTPDSYNEQF
TRBV2	TRBD1	TRBJ1-5	ASSARRQGAQPQH
TRBV5-6	.	TRBJ2-1	ASSLVGPPPNEQF
TRBV4-2	.	TRBJ1-1	ASSPYGGSYTEAF
TRBV5-1	.	TRBJ1-5	ASSIDSYQPQH
TRBV12-3/TRBV12-4	.	TRBJ1-1	ASSRNDLGRGRAF
TRBV6-1	TRBD2	TRBJ2-1	ASSSLGGTSVYNEQF
TRBV5-1	TRBD2	TRBJ2-1	ASSPYGTSGRREQF
TRBV5-1	.	TRBJ1-5	ASSLLSGPAQPQH
TRBV29-1	.	TRBJ2-1	SVAQREAHNEQF
TRBV30	TRBD1	TRBJ1-1	AGDRGTAEAF
TRBV18	TRBD2	TRBJ2-1	VSSPGTSGVHNEQF
TRBV10-3	TRBD2	TRBJ2-1	AISAPSGDNEQF
TRBV7-3	TRBD2	TRBJ2-1	ASSPRTSLGHNEQF
TRBV30	TRBD1	TRBJ1-1	AWIPDRATEAF
TRBV5-1	.	TRBJ2-1	ASSLDLASTNEQF
TRBV6-2/TRBV6-3	.	TRBJ1-2	ASTQPGTDGYT
TRBV20-1	.	TRBJ2-7	SAGTASSYEHY
TRBV6-1	.	TRBJ2-7	ASSEHWNYEQY
TRBV19	.	TRBJ1-1	ASSPHQGLTAEAF
TRBV20-1	.	TRBJ1-5	SARDPRDGPNQPQH
TRBV28	.	TRBJ2-7	ASSFDTAYEQY
TRBV27	.	TRBJ2-2	ASSLGQFANTGELF
TRBV20-1	.	TRBJ2-5	SAKEGRETQY
TRBV7-9	.	TRBJ1-2	ASSQAEHGYT
TRBV10-3	.	TRBJ1-5	ASRVGQGQPQH
TRBV29-1	.	TRBJ2-1	SVEGASSSYNEQF
TRBV6-4	.	TRBJ2-5	ASSFEAGKFETQY
TRBV5-1	TRBD1	TRBJ2-5	ASSPDREKGTQY
TRBV14	.	TRBJ2-5	ASSQLGETQY
TRBV6-2/TRBV6-3	TRBD1	TRBJ2-1	ASSYVTGSNEQF
TRBV7-9	.	TRBJ2-2	ASSRIGAWNTGELF
TRBV6-1	TRBD2	TRBJ2-1	ASRGTGLAYNEQF
TRBV28	TRBD2	TRBJ2-7	ASSFLGLAGGPWEQY
TRBV5-1	.	TRBJ2-4	ASSLDQGGAAKNIQY
TRBV24-1	TRBD1	TRBJ2-7	ATSDLVRGSYEQY
TRBV4-3	TRBD1	TRBJ2-1	ASSQEGDRLDEQF
TRBV10-2	TRBD2	TRBJ2-7	ASSESSSGRAIYEQY
TRBV5-1	.	TRBJ2-1	ASSPARPLNEQF
TRBV5-1	TRBD1	TRBJ2-3	ASSLTGGKDTQY
TRBV12-3/TRBV12-4	.	TRBJ1-1	ASRPVLNTEAF
TRBV5-4	TRBD2	TRBJ2-5	ASSLGLAIQETQY
TRBV6-6	TRBD1	TRBJ2-7	ASRRDRAYEQY
TRBV19	TRBD1	TRBJ1-1	ASRDRGVGTEAF
TRBV2	.	TRBJ2-2	ASLASTNTGELF
TRBV20-1	.	TRBJ2-1	SAAAWGRAYNEQF
TRBV11-2	TRBD1	TRBJ2-7	ASSNEWDSYEQY
TRBV18	TRBD1	TRBJ2-5	ASSPYRGTGEETQY
TRBV25-1	.	TRBJ1-1	ASSESARNTEAF